This TCR beta chain was documented in a study of control samples from healthy donors and cancer patients. The germline V and J ends were trimmed by 1 base and 3 bases, with 11 bases remaining between them. Germline values: CDR1 SGHDT, CDR2 YYEEEE. This CDR3 is 14 amino acids long. Here immunoSEQ multiplex PCR was the method, and the copy in TCRdb shows in-frame clones only, minus some. The sample contains 150,000 to 200,000 clones, 85% to 95% of which appear only once. Input material: blood. The receptor's source is a young man in good health. The genes are TRBV5-6 and TRBJ2-7; tentative D call: TRBD1 (5 bases). DNA for the CDR3: TGTGCCAGCAGCTTGACAGGATCGAACTACGAGCAGTACTTC. Amino acids: CASSLTGSNYEQYF.